Given below is one TCR beta chain in context. The record originates from a study of blood T cell repertoires in COVID-19. For the study at large: COVID-19 samples, acute and convalescent, were from the United States, Italy and Spain. Sample material is recorded as cDNA or gDNA derived from T cells, B-cell-depleted T cells, or PBMCs.

The CDR3 totals 11 residues. Trimming took 8 bases from V and 2 from J, leaving 10 bases between them. Germline CDR1 is DFQATT and CDR2 is SNEGSKA (reference sequence). Original processing methods: Reference gene primers were amplified, and this amplification served to estimate nucleated cell counts. The table came from immunoSEQ multiplex PCR; TCRdb's copy has only in-frame clones and leaves some out. The V and J calls and clone size were taken over from that table, and D and trimming were inferred from the DNA. Found here are about 140,000 clones, roughly four fifths of them singletons; the top ten hold about 8%.

The sample was peripheral blood. The sequence came from a human donor in a cohort sampled during active COVID-19. J is TRBJ2-7 and V is TRBV20-1, with a tentative D call TRBD1 (5 bases). The CDR3 DNA is TGCAGTAGATCGACAGCCTACGAGCAGTACTTC. Translation gives CSRSTAYEQYF.